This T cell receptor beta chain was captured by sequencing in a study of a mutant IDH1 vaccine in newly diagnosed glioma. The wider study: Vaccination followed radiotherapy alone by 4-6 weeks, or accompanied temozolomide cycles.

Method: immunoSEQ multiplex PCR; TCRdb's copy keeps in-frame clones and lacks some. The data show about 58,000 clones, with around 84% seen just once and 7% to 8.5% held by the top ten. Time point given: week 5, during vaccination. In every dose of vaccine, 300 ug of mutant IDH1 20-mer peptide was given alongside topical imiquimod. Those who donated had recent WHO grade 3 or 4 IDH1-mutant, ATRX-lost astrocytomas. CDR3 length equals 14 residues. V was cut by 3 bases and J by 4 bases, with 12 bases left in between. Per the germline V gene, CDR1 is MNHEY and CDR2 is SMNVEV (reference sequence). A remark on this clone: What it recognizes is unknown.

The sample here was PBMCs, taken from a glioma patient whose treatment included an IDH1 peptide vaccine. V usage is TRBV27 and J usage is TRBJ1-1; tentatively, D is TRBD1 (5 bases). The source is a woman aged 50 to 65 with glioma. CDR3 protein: CASSLDPGTTEAFF. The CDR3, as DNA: TGTGCCAGCAGTTTGGACCCTGGGACCACTGAAGCTTTCTTT.